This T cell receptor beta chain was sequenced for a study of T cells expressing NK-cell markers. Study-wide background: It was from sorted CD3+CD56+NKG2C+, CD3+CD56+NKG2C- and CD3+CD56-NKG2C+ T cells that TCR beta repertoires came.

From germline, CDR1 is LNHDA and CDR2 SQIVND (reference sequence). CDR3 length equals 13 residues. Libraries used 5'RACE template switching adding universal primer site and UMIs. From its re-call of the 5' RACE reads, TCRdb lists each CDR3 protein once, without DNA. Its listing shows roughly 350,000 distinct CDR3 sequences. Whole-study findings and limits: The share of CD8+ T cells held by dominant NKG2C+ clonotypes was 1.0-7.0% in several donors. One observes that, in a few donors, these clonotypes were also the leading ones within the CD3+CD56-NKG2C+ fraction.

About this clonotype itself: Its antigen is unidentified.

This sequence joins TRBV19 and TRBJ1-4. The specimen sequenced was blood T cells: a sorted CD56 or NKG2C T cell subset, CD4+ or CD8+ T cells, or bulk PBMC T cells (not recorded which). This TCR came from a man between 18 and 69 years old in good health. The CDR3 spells CASSMVRSLKLFF. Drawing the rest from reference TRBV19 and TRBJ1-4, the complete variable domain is DGGITQSPKYLFRKEGQNVTLSCEQNLNHDAMYWYRQDPGQGLRLIYYSQIVNDFQKGDIAEGYSVSREKKESFPLTVTSAQKNPTAFYLCASSMVRSLKLFFGSGTQLSVL.